This paragraph covers one T cell receptor (beta chain) sequence. Its specificity is not known. There are 14 residues in the CDR3. V was trimmed by 2 bases and J by 7 bases, leaving 9 bases between them. Germline CDR1 and CDR2: MNHEY and SVGAGI. The record originates from a study of blood T cells in healthy people across ages. Study results and caveats: Higher diversity, along with more naive CD4+ cells, distinguished long-lived donors from aged donors.

Through a sample-barcoded 5' primer and a J-beta primer mix, a second PCR was run for about 6 to 12 cycles. TCRdb passed the 5' RACE reads through MiXCR, listing each CDR3 protein once. The sample yields hundreds of thousands of distinct CDR3 sequences, 40% to 50% seen once. Sequencing was done on a sample of blood. This TCR was sampled from a man aged 80 or over in good health. The chain has TRBV6-5 and TRBJ1-6; tentatively, D is TRBD1 (6 bases). The CDR3 bases are TGTGCCAGCAGTTACGACAGGCCCAATTCACCCCTCCACTTT. Translation gives CASSYDRPNSPLHF.